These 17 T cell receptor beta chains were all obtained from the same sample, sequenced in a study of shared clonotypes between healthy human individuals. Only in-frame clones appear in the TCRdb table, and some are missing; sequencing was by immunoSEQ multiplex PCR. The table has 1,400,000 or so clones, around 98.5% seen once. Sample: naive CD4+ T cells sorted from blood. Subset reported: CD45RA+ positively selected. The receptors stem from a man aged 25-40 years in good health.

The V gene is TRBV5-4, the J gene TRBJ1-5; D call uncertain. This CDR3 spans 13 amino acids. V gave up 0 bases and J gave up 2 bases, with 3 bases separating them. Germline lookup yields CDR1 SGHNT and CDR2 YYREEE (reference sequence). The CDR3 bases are TGTGCCAGCAGCTTGGACGGCAATCAGCCCCAGCATTTT. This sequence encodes CASSLDGNQPQHF.

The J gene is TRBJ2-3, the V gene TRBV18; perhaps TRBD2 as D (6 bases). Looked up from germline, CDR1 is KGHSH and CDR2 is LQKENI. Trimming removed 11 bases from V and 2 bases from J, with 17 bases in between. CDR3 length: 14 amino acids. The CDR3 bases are TGTGCCTCCCGAGTGGGACTTTACACAGATACGCAGTATTTT. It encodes CASRVGLYTDTQYF.

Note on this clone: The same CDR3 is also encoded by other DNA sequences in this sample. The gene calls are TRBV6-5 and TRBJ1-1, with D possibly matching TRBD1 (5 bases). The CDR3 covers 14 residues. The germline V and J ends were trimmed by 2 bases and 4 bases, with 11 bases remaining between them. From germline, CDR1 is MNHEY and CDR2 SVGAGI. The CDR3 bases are TGTGCCAGCAGTTACCAGGGAATGGGCACTGAAGCTTTCTTT. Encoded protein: CASSYQGMGTEAFF.

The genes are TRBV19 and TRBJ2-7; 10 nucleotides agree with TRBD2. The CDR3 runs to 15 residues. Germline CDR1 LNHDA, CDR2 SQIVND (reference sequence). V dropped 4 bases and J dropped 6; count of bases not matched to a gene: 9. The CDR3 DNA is TGTGCCAGTAGTAAGATAGCGGGAGGCCCCTCCGAGCAGTACTTC. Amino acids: CASSKIAGGPSEQYF.

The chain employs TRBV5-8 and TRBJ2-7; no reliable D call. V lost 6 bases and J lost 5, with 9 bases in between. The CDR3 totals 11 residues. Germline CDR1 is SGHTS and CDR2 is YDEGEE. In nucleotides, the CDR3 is TGTGCCAGCACCCAGGTCCACGAGCAGTACTTC. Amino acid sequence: CASTQVHEQYF.

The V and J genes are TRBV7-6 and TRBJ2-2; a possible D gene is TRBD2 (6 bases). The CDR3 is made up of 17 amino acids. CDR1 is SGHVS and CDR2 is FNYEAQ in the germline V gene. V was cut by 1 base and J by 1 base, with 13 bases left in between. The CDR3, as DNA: TGTGCCAGCAGCTTAGGGGGACTGACTGTGAACACCGGGGAGCTGTTTTTT. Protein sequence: CASSLGGLTVNTGELFF.

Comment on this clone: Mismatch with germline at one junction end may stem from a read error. CDR3 loop: CASTLGEGANEQYF. The CDR3 DNA sequence: TGTGCCAGCACCTTAGGGGAGGGGGCAAACGAGCAGTACTTC. This chain uses TRBV7-9 with TRBJ2-7; the D gene could be TRBD1 or TRBD2 (7 bases each). The CDR3 has 14 amino acids. Per the germline V gene, CDR1 is SEHNR and CDR2 is FQNEAQ (reference sequence).

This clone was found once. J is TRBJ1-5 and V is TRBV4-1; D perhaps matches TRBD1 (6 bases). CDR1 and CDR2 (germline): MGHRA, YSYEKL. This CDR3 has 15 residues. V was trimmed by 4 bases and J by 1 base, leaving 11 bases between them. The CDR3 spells CASSLGQSSNQPQHF. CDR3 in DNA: TGCGCCAGCAGCCTAGGACAGTCAAGCAATCAGCCCCAGCATTTT.

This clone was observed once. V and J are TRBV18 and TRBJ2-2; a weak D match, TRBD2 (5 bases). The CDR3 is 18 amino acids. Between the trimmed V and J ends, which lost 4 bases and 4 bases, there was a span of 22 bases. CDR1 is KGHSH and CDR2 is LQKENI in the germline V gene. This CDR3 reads CASSLLAPGRSGTGELFF. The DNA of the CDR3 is TGTGCCAGCTCACTCCTAGCCCCGGGTCGTAGTGGCACCGGGGAGCTGTTTTTT.

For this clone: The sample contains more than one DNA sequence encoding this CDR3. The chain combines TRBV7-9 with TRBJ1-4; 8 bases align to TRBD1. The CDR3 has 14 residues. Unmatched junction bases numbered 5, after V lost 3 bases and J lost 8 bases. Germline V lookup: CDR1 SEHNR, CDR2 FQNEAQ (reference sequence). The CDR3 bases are TGTGCCAGCAGCTTTGACAGGGGAGGGGAAAAACTGTTTTTT. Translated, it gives CASSFDRGGEKLFF. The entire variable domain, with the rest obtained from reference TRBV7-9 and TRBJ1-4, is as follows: DTGVSQNPRHKITKRGQNVTFRCDPISEHNRLYWYRQTLGQGPEFLTYFQNEAQLEKSRLLSDRFSAERPKGSFSTLEIQRTEQGDSAMYLCASSFDRGGEKLFFGSGTQLSVL.

The CDR3 spells CASSFLAAPYEQYF. Here the CDR3 DNA reads TGTGCCAGCAGCTTCCTAGCGGCTCCCTACGAGCAGTACTTC. The rearrangement joins TRBV5-4 to TRBJ2-7; 7 bases are shared with TRBD2. The CDR3 extends over 14 amino acids. Germline CDR1 SGHNT, CDR2 YYREEE (reference sequence). V lost 2 bases and J lost 2; bases outside the gene matches: 4.

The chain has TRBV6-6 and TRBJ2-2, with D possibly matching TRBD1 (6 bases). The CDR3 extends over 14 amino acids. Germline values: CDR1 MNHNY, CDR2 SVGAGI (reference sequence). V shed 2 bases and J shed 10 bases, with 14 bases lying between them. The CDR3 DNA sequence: TGTGCCAGCAGTTACAACGACAGGTCGGAGGAGCTGTTTTTT. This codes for CASSYNDRSEELFF.

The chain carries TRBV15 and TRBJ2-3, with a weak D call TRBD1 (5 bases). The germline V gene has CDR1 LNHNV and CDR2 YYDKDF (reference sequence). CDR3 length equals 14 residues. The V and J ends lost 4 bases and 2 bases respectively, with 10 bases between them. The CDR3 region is CATSTRQSTDTQYF. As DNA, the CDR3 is TGTGCCACCAGCACCCGACAGTCCACAGATACGCAGTATTTT.

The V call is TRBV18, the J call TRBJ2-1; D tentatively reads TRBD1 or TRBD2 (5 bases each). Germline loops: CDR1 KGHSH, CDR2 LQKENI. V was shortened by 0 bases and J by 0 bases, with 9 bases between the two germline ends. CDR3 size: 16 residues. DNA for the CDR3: TGTGCCAGCTCACCACCGGGGGTAGTCTCCTACAATGAGCAGTTCTTC. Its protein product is CASSPPGVVSYNEQFF.

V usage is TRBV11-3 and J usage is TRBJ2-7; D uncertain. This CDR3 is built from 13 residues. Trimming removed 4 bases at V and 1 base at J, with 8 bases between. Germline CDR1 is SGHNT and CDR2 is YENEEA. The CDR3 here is CASSSRFSYEQYF. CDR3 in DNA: TGTGCCAGCAGCTCCCGGTTTTCCTACGAGCAGTACTTC.

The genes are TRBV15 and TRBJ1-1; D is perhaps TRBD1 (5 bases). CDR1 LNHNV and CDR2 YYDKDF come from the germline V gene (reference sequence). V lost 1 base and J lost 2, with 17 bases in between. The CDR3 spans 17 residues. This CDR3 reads CATSRVGGTTINTEAFF. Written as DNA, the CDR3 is TGTGCCACCAGCAGAGTCGGAGGGACTACAATTAACACTGAAGCTTTCTTT.

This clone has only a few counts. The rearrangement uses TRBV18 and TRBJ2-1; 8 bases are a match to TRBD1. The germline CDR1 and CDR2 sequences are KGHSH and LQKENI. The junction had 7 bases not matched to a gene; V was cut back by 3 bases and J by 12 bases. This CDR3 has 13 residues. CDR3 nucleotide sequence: TGTGCCAGCTCACCGACAGGGGAAGGCCCGCAGTTCTTC. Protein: CASSPTGEGPQFF. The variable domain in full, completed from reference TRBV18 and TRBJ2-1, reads NAGVMQNPRHLVRRRGQEARLRCSPMKGHSHVYWYRQLPEEGLKFMVYLQKENIIDESGMPKERFSAEFPKEGPSILRIQQVVRGDSAAYFCASSPTGEGPQFFGPGTRLTVL.